Given below is one TCR beta chain in context. The sample belongs to a study of blood T cell repertoires in COVID-19. V lost 7 bases to trimming and J lost 7 bases, with 22 bases between them. The CDR3 has 15 amino acids. Germline CDR1 is MNHEY and CDR2 is SVGAGI. Sequenced by immunoSEQ multiplex PCR; TCRdb stores in-frame clones only, minus some. Of around 330,000 clones detected, 70% to 90% appear once; the ten largest clones hold approximately 1.6%. The sequencing sample was made of peripheral blood. The clonotype was recovered from a woman in her 30s with COVID-19, enrolled during active disease. This chain joins TRBV6-5 and TRBJ1-1; a possible D gene is TRBD1 (5 bases). CDR3 region: CASTRRRDVGGEAFF. In DNA form, the CDR3 reads TGTGCCAGCACCCGAAGGAGGGACGTGGGAGGTGAAGCTTTCTTT.